This TCR beta chain was profiled in a study of T cell repertoires in cytomegalovirus infection. As for the study in general: Public TCR beta signatures indicated both CMV infection and matching HLA type.

General observations from the study: In two of eight donors, the top clonotype was HLA-C-restricted CMV-specific. Cumulative public TCR beta family frequency identified CMV carriers with the relevant HLA.

This clonotype was picked up a small number of times. The target antigen is unknown. Via MiXCR, TCRdb re-called the reads, giving one row per CDR3 protein. This sample has around 740,000 distinct CDR3 sequences, with 35% to 45% found just once. The sample taken for sequencing was PBMCs. This receptor was identified in a human donor in good health (CMV status not recorded). Some clones in this sample may be carry-over from other donors' samples.

The CDR3 coding sequence is TGTGCCAGCAGTCTCCAGGACACAGATACGCAGTATTTT. It encodes CASSLQDTDTQYF. This chain connects TRBV28 to TRBJ2-3; D is ambiguous. The germline V gene encodes CDR1 MDHEN and CDR2 SYDVKM. V gave up 5 bases and J gave up 2 bases, with 8 bases separating them. There are 13 residues in the CDR3.